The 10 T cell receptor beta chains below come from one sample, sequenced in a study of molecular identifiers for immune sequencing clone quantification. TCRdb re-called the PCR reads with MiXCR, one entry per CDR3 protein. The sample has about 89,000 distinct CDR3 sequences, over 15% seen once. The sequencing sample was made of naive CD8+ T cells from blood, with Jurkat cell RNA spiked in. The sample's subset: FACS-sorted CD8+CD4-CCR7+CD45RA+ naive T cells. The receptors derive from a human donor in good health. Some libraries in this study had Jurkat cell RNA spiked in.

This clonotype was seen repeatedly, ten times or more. CDR3: CASSLAGQDEQYF. DNA for the CDR3: TGTGCCAGCAGTTTGGCAGGGCAAGACGAGCAGTACTTC. The genes are TRBV12-3 or TRBV12-4 and TRBJ2-7, with D perhaps TRBD1 (5 bases). Trimming shortened V by 3 bases and J by 5 bases, and 11 bases separated the two germline ends. CDR3 length: 13 amino acids.

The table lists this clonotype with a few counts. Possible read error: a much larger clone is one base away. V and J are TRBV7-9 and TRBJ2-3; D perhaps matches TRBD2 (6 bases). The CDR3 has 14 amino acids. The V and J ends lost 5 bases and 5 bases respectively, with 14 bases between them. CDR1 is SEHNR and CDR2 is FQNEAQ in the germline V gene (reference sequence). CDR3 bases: TGTGCCAGCAGCAAGACTAGTCCAGAAGATACGCAGTATTTT. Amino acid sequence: CASSKTSPEDTQYF.

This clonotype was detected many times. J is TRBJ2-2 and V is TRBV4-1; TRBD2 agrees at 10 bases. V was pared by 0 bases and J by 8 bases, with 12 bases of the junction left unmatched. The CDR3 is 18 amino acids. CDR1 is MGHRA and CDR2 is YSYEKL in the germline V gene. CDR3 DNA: TGCGCCAGCAGCCAAGATCCCCTAGCGGGGGCCTTCGGTGGGGAGCTGTTTTTT. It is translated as CASSQDPLAGAFGGELFF.

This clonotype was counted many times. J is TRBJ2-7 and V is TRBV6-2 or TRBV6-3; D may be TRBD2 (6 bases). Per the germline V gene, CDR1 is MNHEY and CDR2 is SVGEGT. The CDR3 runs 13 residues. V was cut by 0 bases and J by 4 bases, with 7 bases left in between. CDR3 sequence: CASSYSGLYEQYF. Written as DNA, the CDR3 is TGTGCCAGCAGTTACTCGGGACTGTACGAGCAGTACTTC.

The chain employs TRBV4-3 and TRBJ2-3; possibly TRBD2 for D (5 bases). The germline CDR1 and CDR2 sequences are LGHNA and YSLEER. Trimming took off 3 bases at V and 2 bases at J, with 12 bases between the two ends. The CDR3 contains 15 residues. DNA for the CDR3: TGCGCCAGCAGCCAGGGAGCTGCCGTCACAGATACGCAGTATTTT. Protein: CASSQGAAVTDTQYF.

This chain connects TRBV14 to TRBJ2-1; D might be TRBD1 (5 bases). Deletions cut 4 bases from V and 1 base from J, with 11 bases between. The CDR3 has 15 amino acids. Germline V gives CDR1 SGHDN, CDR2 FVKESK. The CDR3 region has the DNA TGTGCCAGCAGCCGACCGACAGCGTCCTACAATGAGCAGTTCTTC. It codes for CASSRPTASYNEQFF.

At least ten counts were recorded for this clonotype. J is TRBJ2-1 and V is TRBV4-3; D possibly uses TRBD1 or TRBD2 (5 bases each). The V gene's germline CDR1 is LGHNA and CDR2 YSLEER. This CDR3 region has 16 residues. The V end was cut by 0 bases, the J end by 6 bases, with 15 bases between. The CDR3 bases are TGCGCCAGCAGCCAAGATGAAGGGACGGTTTTCAATGAGCAGTTCTTC. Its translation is CASSQDEGTVFNEQFF.

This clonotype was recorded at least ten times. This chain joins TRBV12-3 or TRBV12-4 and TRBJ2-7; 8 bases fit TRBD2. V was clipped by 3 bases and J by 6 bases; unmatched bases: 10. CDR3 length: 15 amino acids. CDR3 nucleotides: TGTGCCAGCAGTTTTTCCGCGGGGGGTTCGGGCGAGCAGTACTTC. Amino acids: CASSFSAGGSGEQYF.

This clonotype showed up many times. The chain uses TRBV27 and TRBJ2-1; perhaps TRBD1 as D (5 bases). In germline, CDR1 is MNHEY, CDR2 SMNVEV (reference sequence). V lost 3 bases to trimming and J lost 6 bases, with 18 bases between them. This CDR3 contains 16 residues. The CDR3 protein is CASSLVGFNGANEQFF. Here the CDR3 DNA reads TGTGCCAGCAGTTTGGTTGGATTCAATGGGGCCAATGAGCAGTTCTTC.

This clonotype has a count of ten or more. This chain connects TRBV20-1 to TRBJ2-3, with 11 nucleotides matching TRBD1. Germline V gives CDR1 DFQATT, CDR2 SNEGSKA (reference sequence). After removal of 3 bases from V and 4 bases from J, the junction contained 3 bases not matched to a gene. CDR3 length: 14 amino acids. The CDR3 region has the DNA TGCAGTGCTAGGGACAGGGGGCAGGCAGATACGCAGTATTTT. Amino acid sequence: CSARDRGQADTQYF.